The 29 T cell receptor beta chains presented below share a single source sample, sequenced in a study of blood T cell repertoires in COVID-19. Assay: immunoSEQ multiplex PCR; the TCRdb copy retains only in-frame clones and omits some. Altogether under 150,000 clones are present, around 85% being singletons, with the ten largest covering 6.2%. Sequenced sample: PBMCs or T cells enriched from blood (not recorded which). These receptor sequences come from a woman aged 40-49 years who had recovered from COVID-19.

V is TRBV11-2 and J is TRBJ2-7; 11 bases fit TRBD2. The length of the CDR3 is 14 residues. Germline V gene data show CDR1 as SGHAT and CDR2 as FQNNGV. V lost 3 bases and J lost 3; bases outside the gene matches: 1. The CDR3 loop is CASSLLAGGYEQYF. The CDR3, as DNA: TGTGCCAGCAGCTTGCTAGCGGGGGGCTACGAGCAGTACTTC.

V and J are TRBV30 and TRBJ2-2; 8 nucleotides match TRBD2. CDR3 length equals 16 residues. V gave up 8 bases and J gave up 0 bases; unmatched junction bases: 11. The germline V gene encodes CDR1 GTSNPN and CDR2 SVGIG (reference sequence). The CDR3 region is CALPAGGIANTGELFF. CDR3 DNA: TGTGCCCTCCCGGCGGGGGGAATCGCGAACACCGGGGAGCTGTTTTTT.

This clone was seen only once. The same CDR3 is also encoded by other DNA sequences in this sample. The chain is built from TRBV11-2 and TRBJ1-1; D is perhaps TRBD1 (6 bases). The length of the CDR3 is 13 residues. V was pared by 4 bases and J by 5 bases, with 11 bases between. Germline CDR1 is SGHAT and CDR2 is FQNNGV. The CDR3 coding sequence is TGTGCCAGCAGCTCAACAGGGATAACTGAAGCTTTCTTT. The encoded protein is CASSSTGITEAFF. The variable domain in full, with the rest retrieved from reference TRBV11-2 and TRBJ1-1, is EAGVAQSPRYKIIEKRQSVAFWCNPISGHATLYWYQQILGQGPKLLIQFQNNGVVDDSQLPKDRFSAERLKGVDSTLKIQPAKLEDSAVYLCASSSTGITEAFFGQGTRLTVV.

This chain links TRBV5-4 with TRBJ2-2, with D perhaps matching TRBD2 (6 bases). Germline lookup yields CDR1 SGHNT and CDR2 YYREEE (reference sequence). The germline V and J ends were trimmed by 4 bases and 8 bases, with 21 bases remaining between them. This CDR3 is 16 amino acids long. The CDR3 loop is CASSPGLFDGGGELFF. The CDR3, as DNA: TGTGCCAGCAGCCCGGGACTGTTTGATGGAGGTGGGGAGCTGTTTTTT.

The chain carries TRBV30 and TRBJ2-5; D perhaps matches TRBD2 (7 bases). The CDR3 totals 14 residues. Germline V gives CDR1 GTSNPN, CDR2 SVGIG (reference sequence). Trimming shortened V by 2 bases and J by 5 bases, and 15 bases separated the two germline ends. The CDR3 loop is CAWSPGVAGETQYF. The CDR3 coding sequence is TGTGCCTGGAGTCCAGGGGTAGCGGGTGAGACCCAGTACTTC.

In this sample, this clone turned up once. The CDR3 DNA reads TGTGCCAGCAGACTTACAGGGAGCACTGAAGCTTTCTTT. It encodes CASRLTGSTEAFF. J is TRBJ1-1 and V is TRBV11-1; tentative D call: TRBD1 (6 bases). The germline CDR1 and CDR2 sequences are SGHAT and FQDESV (reference sequence). Trimming shortened V by 6 bases and J by 4 bases, and 12 bases separated the two germline ends. This CDR3 region has 13 residues.

The chain combines TRBV12-5 with TRBJ1-2; TRBD1 matches at 8 bases. The CDR3 runs 15 residues. The trim removed 0 bases at V and 4 bases at J, leaving 4 bases unmatched. The germline V gene has CDR1 LGHNT and CDR2 FRNRAP. For the CDR3, the DNA is TGTGCTAGTGGTTTGGTACAGGGGGAGGGCTATGGCTACACCTTC. Its protein is CASGLVQGEGYGYTF.

This chain joins TRBV30 and TRBJ1-1; a possible D gene is TRBD1 (5 bases). Trimming pared 1 base from V and 0 bases from J, leaving 9 bases between. This CDR3 has 14 amino acids. Looked up from germline, CDR1 is GTSNPN and CDR2 is SVGIG (reference sequence). The CDR3 DNA reads as TGTGCCTGGAGTGCGACAGCGATGAACACTGAAGCTTTCTTT. This sequence encodes CAWSATAMNTEAFF.

V gene TRBV9 combines with J gene TRBJ2-2; D possibly corresponds to TRBD1 (6 bases). CDR3 length: 16 residues. Trimming stripped 4 bases from V and 7 bases from J, with 20 bases between. From germline, CDR1 is SGDLS and CDR2 YYNGEE. The CDR3 reads CASSPGGHRSIGELFF. Here the CDR3 DNA reads TGTGCCAGCAGCCCTGGGGGCCACCGTTCCATCGGGGAGCTGTTTTTT.

This clone has more than one count but fewer than ten. This sequence joins TRBV9 and TRBJ2-1; D may be TRBD1 (6 bases). Between the trimmed V and J ends, which lost 5 bases and 10 bases, there was a span of 19 bases. Germline V CDR1 and CDR2: SGDLS, YYNGEE. The CDR3 covers 14 residues. In nucleotides, the CDR3 is TGTGCCAGCAGTCAAGTACAGGGTGTTGGCGAGCAGTTCTTC. Translation gives CASSQVQGVGEQFF.

This sequence joins TRBV9 and TRBJ2-2; TRBD2 matches at 16 bases. V was clipped by 6 bases and J by 4 bases; unmatched bases: 6. Germline V gene data show CDR1 as SGDLS and CDR2 as YYNGEE. This CDR3 contains 17 residues. CDR3 sequence reads: CASNEGLAGGPTGELFF. The CDR3 DNA sequence: TGTGCCAGCAACGAGGGACTAGCGGGAGGGCCCACCGGGGAGCTGTTTTTT.

The CDR3 DNA follows: TGCGCCAGCAGCCAGGACAGCCCTGGAAACACCATATATTTT. This codes for CASSQDSPGNTIYF. The chain combines TRBV4-1 with TRBJ1-3, with D possibly matching TRBD1 (6 bases). The V end lost 3 bases, the J end lost 2 bases, and 8 bases lay between the germline ends. The CDR3 runs 14 residues. Germline CDR1 is MGHRA and CDR2 is YSYEKL.

The DNA of the CDR3 is TGTGCCAGCAGCTTAGGGCAGGTATCCAATGAGCAGTTCTTC. Translated, it gives CASSLGQVSNEQFF. The chain has TRBV11-3 and TRBJ2-1; D is uncertain. Per the germline V gene, CDR1 is SGHNT and CDR2 is YENEEA. Trimming took off 1 base at V and 6 bases at J, with 10 bases between the two ends. The CDR3 length is 14 residues.

This chain joins TRBV2 and TRBJ1-1; the D is unclear. CDR3 size: 14 residues. V shed 4 bases and J shed 2 bases, with 11 bases lying between them. CDR1 and CDR2 (germline): SNHLY, FYNNEI. This chain's CDR3 is CASSVLRENTEAFF. The CDR3 coding sequence is TGTGCCAGCAGTGTATTGCGGGAAAACACTGAAGCTTTCTTT.

The V gene is TRBV5-5, the J gene TRBJ2-7; TRBD2 agrees at 10 bases. Germline V gives CDR1 SGHKS, CDR2 YYEKEE (reference sequence). This CDR3 comprises 17 residues. Trimming cost V 1 base and J 3 bases; bases outside gene matches: 10. CDR3 sequence reads: CASSLNRLAGAYYEQYF. The DNA for the CDR3 is TGTGCCAGCAGCTTGAATCGGCTAGCGGGGGCTTACTACGAGCAGTACTTC.

The CDR3 here is CASTSSYEQYF. DNA of the CDR3: TGTGCCAGCACTAGCTCCTACGAGCAGTACTTC. The V gene is TRBV7-9, the J gene TRBJ2-7; D gene uncertain. V shed 7 bases and J shed 0 bases, with 4 bases lying between them. Germline assignment: CDR1 SEHNR and CDR2 FQNEAQ (reference sequence). CDR3 length equals 11 residues.

The chain recombines TRBV28 with TRBJ1-1; D possibly corresponds to TRBD1 (6 bases). In germline, CDR1 is MDHEN, CDR2 SYDVKM. The CDR3 loop spans 14 amino acids. V shed 8 bases and J shed 0 bases, with 13 bases lying between them. The CDR3: CASDGTPMNTEAFF. DNA for the CDR3: TGTGCCAGCGACGGGACACCCATGAACACTGAAGCTTTCTTT.

V and J are TRBV4-1 and TRBJ1-1; 9 nucleotides line up with TRBD1. Germline values: CDR1 MGHRA, CDR2 YSYEKL. This CDR3 has 15 residues. After removal of 4 bases from V and 0 bases from J, the junction contained 3 bases not matched to a gene. CDR3 DNA sequence: TGCGCCAGCAGCCGAGGACAGGGGCTGAACACTGAAGCTTTCTTT. It yields the protein CASSRGQGLNTEAFF.

This clone has more than one count but fewer than ten. The junction differs from germline at one of its ends, possibly a read error. The rearrangement links TRBV5-1 to TRBJ1-6; tentative D call: TRBD1 (6 bases). The CDR3 covers 13 residues. CDR1 and CDR2 from the germline V gene are SGHRS and YFSETQ. This CDR3 is CASGRTDNSPLHF. The CDR3 nucleotides read TGCGCCAGCGGTAGGACAGATAATTCGCCCCTCCACTTT.

The chain recombines TRBV7-8 with TRBJ1-6; 11 nucleotides line up with TRBD1. Germline V gene data show CDR1 as SGHVS and CDR2 as FQNEAQ. The V and J ends lost 4 bases and 6 bases, in that order; junction bases with no gene match: 14. This CDR3 is 19 amino acids long. The CDR3: CASSSRGTGGTWVNSPLHF. The CDR3 region has the DNA TGTGCCAGCAGCTCCCGGGGGACAGGGGGTACCTGGGTTAATTCACCCCTCCACTTT.

The gene calls are TRBV5-6 and TRBJ2-5, with TRBD2 matching over 14 bases. Germline lookup yields CDR1 SGHDT and CDR2 YYEEEE. J gave up 5 bases and V 5 bases, and 11 bases lay outside the gene matches. The CDR3 spans 17 residues. CDR3 bases: TGTGCCAGCAGTCCGGGATTACGACTAGCGGGGGGGGAGACCCAGTACTTC. Its translation is CASSPGLRLAGGETQYF.

The chain employs TRBV9 and TRBJ2-1, with 9 bases identical to TRBD2. CDR3 length: 16 residues. Germline CDR1 reads SGDLS; CDR2 reads YYNGEE. V lost 7 bases, J lost 4 bases, and 12 bases stayed unmatched. The CDR3 is CASGDPLAGMYNEQFF. CDR3 bases: TGTGCCAGCGGAGACCCCCTAGCGGGGATGTACAATGAGCAGTTCTTC.

This clone has just a few counts. The chain joins TRBV29-1 to TRBJ2-5, with 7 nucleotides matching TRBD2. J lost 4 bases, V lost 1 base, and 6 bases had no gene match. This CDR3 is 14 amino acids long. Germline assignment: CDR1 SQVTM and CDR2 ANQGSEA. Here the CDR3 reads CSVEVHPGGETQYF. The DNA for the CDR3 is TGCAGCGTTGAAGTTCATCCGGGGGGAGAGACCCAGTACTTC.

Only one count was recorded for this clone. The chain uses TRBV6-1 and TRBJ1-5; 7 bases are a match to TRBD1. Germline CDR1 and CDR2: MNHNS and SASEGT. CDR3 length equals 14 residues. Germline trimming cut 1 base from V and 6 bases from J; bases unmatched to any gene: 3. The CDR3 bases are TGTGCCAGCAGTGAAGGAAGGGGGCTTCAGCCCCAGCATTTT. It is translated as CASSEGRGLQPQHF.

The chain links TRBV6-5 to TRBJ2-1, with D maybe TRBD2 (6 bases). The germline V gene encodes CDR1 MNHEY and CDR2 SVGAGI. Trimming removed 4 bases from V and 7 bases from J, with 17 bases in between. The CDR3 totals 15 residues. The CDR3 region has the DNA TGTGCCAGCAGTTCCGGGACTTGGGCCATAAATGAGCAGTTCTTC. Protein sequence: CASSSGTWAINEQFF.

This chain connects TRBV20-1 to TRBJ2-7, with D uncertain. The CDR3 totals 11 residues. Germline values: CDR1 DFQATT, CDR2 SNEGSKA (reference sequence). The germline V and J ends were trimmed by 3 bases and 7 bases, with 10 bases remaining between them. Here the CDR3 reads CSARSGQEQYF. The CDR3 DNA reads as TGCAGTGCTAGGTCAGGCCAGGAGCAGTACTTC.

This clone was seen at least ten times. The V gene is TRBV6-6, the J gene TRBJ2-3, with TRBD2 matching 9 bases. CDR1 is MNHNY, CDR2 SVGAGI, per germline (reference sequence). There are 14 residues in the CDR3. The V gene end was trimmed by 5 bases and the J gene end by 5 bases; junction bases not matched to a gene: 5. The CDR3 coding sequence is TGTGCCAGCAGTCTAGCGGGATGGAAAGATACGCAGTATTTT. Protein product: CASSLAGWKDTQYF.

The chain employs TRBV7-9 and TRBJ2-3, with 10 bases lining up with TRBD2. Germline V gene sequence: CDR1 SEHNR, CDR2 FQNEAQ (reference sequence). V dropped 1 base and J dropped 2; count of bases not matched to a gene: 3. The CDR3 covers 16 residues. The chain's CDR3 is CASSLELAGFTDTQYF. CDR3 bases: TGTGCCAGCAGCTTAGAACTAGCGGGATTCACAGATACGCAGTATTTT.

The V gene is TRBV6-5, the J gene TRBJ1-2; 7 bases map to TRBD1. V dropped 6 bases and J dropped 8; count of bases not matched to a gene: 9. CDR1 and CDR2 (germline): MNHEY, SVGAGI. CDR3 length: 13 amino acids. CDR3: CASRSGTAGGYTF. The CDR3 nucleotides are TGTGCCAGCAGGTCTGGGACAGCCGGCGGCTACACCTTC.